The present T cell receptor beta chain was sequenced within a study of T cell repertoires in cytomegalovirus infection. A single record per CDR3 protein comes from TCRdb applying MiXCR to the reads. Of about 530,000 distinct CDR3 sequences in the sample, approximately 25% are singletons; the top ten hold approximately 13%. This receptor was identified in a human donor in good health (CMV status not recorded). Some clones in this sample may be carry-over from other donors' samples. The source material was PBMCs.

CDR3: CASRSQTGLHTQYF. The CDR3 region has the DNA TGTGCCAGCAGATCCCAGACGGGACTCCATACGCAGTATTTT. This chain uses TRBV6-2 or TRBV6-3 with TRBJ2-3; TRBD2 is a possible D gene (6 bases). Germline V gene sequence: CDR1 MNHEY, CDR2 SVGEGT. This CDR3 has 14 residues. Trimming stripped 6 bases from V and 7 bases from J, with 17 bases between.